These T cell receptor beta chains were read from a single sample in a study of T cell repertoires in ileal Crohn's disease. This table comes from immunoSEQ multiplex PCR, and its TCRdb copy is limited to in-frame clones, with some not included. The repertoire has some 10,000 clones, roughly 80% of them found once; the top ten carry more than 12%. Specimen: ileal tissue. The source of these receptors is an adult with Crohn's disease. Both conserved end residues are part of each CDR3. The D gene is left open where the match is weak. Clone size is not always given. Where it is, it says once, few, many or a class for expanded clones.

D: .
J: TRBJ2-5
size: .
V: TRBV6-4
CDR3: CASSDSMETQYF
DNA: TGTGCCAGCAGTGACTCTATGGAGACCCAGTACTTC

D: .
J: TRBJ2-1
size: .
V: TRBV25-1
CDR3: CASSEFRGYNEQFF
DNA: TGTGCCAGCAGTGAATTTCGGGGGTACAATGAGCAGTTCTTC

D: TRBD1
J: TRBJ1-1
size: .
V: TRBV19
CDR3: CATEFNRGYSYTEAFF
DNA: TGTGCCACCGAATTTAACAGGGGATATTCGTACACTGAAGCTTTCTTT

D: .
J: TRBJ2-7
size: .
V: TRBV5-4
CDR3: CASSLGGLSSYEQYF
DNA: TGTGCCAGCAGCTTGGGAGGACTCAGCTCCTACGAGCAGTACTTC

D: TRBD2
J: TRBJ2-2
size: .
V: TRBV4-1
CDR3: CASSQDWLAAGAGELFF
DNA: TGCGCCAGCAGCCAAGATTGGCTAGCGGCGGGGGCCGGGGAGCTGTTTTTT

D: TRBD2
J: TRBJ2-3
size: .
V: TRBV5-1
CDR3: CASSFYGGTSGADTQYF
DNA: TGCGCCAGCAGCTTTTACGGAGGGACTAGCGGGGCAGATACGCAGTATTTT

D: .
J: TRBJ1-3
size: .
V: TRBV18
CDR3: CASSAGSGNTIYF
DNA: TGTGCCAGCTCAGCAGGGTCAGGAAACACCATATATTTT

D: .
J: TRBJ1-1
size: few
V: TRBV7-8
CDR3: CASSDQGTGTEAFF
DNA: TGTGCCAGCAGCGACCAGGGGACGGGCACTGAAGCTTTCTTT

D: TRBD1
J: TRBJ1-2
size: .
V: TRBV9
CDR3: CASSVKDRGPNGYTF
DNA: TGTGCCAGCAGCGTAAAGGACAGGGGGCCAAATGGCTACACCTTC

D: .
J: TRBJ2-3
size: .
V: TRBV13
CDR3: CASSSGQTADTQYF
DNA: TGTGCCAGCAGCTCAGGACAGACCGCAGATACGCAGTATTTT

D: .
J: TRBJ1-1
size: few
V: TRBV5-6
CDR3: CASSLEGKTGDTEAFF
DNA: TGTGCCAGCAGCTTGGAGGGGAAGACTGGGGACACTGAAGCTTTCTTT

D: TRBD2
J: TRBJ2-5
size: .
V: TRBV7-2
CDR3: CASSFGTSGAQETQYF
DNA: TGTGCCAGCAGCTTTGGGACTAGCGGGGCTCAAGAGACCCAGTACTTC

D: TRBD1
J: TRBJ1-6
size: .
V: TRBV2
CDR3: CASSGDSSYSPLHF
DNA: TGTGCCAGCAGTGGGGACAGTTCTTATTCACCCCTCCACTTT

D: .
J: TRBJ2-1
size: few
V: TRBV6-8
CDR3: CATEDYPRNEQFF
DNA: TGTGCCACCGAGGACTACCCTAGGAATGAGCAGTTCTTC

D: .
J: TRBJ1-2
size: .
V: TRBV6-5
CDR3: CASSLAENYGYTF
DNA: TGTGCCAGCAGTTTGGCCGAAAACTATGGCTACACCTTC

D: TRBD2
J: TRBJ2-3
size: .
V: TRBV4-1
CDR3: CASSQSLAGGTDTQYF
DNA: TGCGCCAGCAGCCAATCACTAGCGGGAGGCACAGATACGCAGTATTTT

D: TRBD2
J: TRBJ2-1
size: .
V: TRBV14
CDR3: CASSQGGRGNEQFF
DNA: TGTGCCAGCAGCCAAGGAGGGAGGGGCAATGAGCAGTTCTTC

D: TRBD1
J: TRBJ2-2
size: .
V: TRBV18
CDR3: CASSPPAYGQGAGELFF
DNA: TGTGCCAGCTCACCACCGGCTTATGGACAGGGTGCCGGGGAGCTGTTTTTT

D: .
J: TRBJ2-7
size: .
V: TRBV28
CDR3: CASSLPSYEQYF
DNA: TGTGCCAGCAGTTTACCGAGTTACGAGCAGTACTTC

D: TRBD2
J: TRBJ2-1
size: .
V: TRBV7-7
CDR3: CASSPRASGDNEQFF
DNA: TGTGCTAGCAGCCCTCGGGCTAGCGGTGACAATGAGCAGTTCTTC

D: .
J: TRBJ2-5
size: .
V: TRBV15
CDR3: CATSRDSMETQYF
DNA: TGTGCCACCAGCAGAGATAGTATGGAGACCCAGTACTTC

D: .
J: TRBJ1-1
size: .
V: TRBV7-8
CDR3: CASSLGGGAAAFF
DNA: TGTGCCAGCAGCTTAGGGGGTGGGGCTGCAGCTTTCTTT

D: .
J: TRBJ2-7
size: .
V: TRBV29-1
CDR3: CSVGSGEYEQYF
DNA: TGCAGCGTTGGATCAGGGGAGTACGAGCAGTACTTC

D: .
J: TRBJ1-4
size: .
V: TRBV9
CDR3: CASSEYGNEKLFF
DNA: TGTGCCAGCAGCGAGTACGGTAATGAAAAACTGTTTTTT

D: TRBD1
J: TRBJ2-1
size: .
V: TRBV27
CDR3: CASSLYRGGSDEQFF
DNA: TGTGCCAGCAGTTTATACAGGGGCGGGTCCGATGAGCAGTTCTTC

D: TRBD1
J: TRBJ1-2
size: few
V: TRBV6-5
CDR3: CASSSPGQGVGYTF
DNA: TGTGCCAGCAGTTCCCCCGGACAGGGAGTAGGCTACACCTTC

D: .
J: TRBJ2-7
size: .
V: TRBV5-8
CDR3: CASSLAGSSWRQYF
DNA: TGTGCCAGCAGCTTGGCCGGGTCTTCGTGGAGGCAGTACTTC

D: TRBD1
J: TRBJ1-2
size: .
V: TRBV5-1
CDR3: CASSLSTGGTYGYTF
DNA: TGCGCCAGCAGCTTGAGTACAGGGGGAACCTATGGCTACACCTTC

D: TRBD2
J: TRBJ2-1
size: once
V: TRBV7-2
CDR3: CASRRLAGEGNEQFF
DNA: TGTGCCAGCCGACGGCTAGCGGGAGAAGGGAATGAGCAGTTCTTC

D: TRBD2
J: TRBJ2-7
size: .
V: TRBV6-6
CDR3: CASSSHTSGRYEQYF
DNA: TGTGCCAGCAGTTCCCATACTAGCGGGAGGTACGAGCAGTACTTC

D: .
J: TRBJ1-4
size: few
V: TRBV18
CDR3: CASSPVPEDLFF
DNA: TGTGCCAGCTCACCAGTTCCCGAGGATCTGTTTTTT

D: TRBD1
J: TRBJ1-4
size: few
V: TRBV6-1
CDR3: CASSETGAFNEKLFF
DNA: TGTGCCAGCTCTGAGACAGGGGCTTTTAATGAAAAACTGTTTTTT

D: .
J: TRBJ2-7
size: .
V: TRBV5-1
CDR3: CASSLETGTYEQYF
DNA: TGCGCCAGCAGCTTGGAAACGGGAACCTACGAGCAGTACTTC

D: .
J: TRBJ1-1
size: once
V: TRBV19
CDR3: CASSRTGGATEAFF
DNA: TGTGCCAGTAGTAGGACCGGGGGGGCCACTGAAGCTTTCTTT

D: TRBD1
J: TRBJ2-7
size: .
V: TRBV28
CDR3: CASTWTGTVSYEQYF
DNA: TGTGCCAGCACTTGGACAGGGACGGTATCCTACGAGCAGTACTTC

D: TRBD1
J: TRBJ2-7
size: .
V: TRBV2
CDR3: CASRGTGVYEQYF
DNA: TGTGCCAGCAGAGGGACAGGGGTCTACGAGCAGTACTTC

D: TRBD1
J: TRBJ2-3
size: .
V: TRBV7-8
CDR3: CASSLLGTATDTQYF
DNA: TGTGCCAGCAGCCTCCTCGGGACAGCCACAGATACGCAGTATTTT

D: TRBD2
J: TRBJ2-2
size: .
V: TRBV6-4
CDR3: CASSGGLAGDTGELFF
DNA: TGTGCCAGCAGTGGGGGACTAGCGGGTGACACCGGGGAGCTGTTTTTT

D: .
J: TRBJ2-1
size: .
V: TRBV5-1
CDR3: CASSLDGGAYNEQFF
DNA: TGCGCCAGCAGCTTGGATGGCGGAGCCTACAATGAGCAGTTCTTC

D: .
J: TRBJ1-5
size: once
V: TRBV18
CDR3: CASSPTPVYSNQPQHF
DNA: TGTGCCAGCTCACCAACGCCGGTGTATAGCAATCAGCCCCAGCATTTT

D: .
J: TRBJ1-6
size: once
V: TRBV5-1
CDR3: CASSLGARHNSPLHF
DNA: TGCGCCAGCAGCTTGGGGGCGCGACATAATTCACCCCTCCACTTT

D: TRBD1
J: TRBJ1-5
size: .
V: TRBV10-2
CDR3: CASSQVATGGNQPQHF
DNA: TGCGCCAGCAGCCAAGTGGCGACAGGGGGCAATCAGCCCCAGCATTTT

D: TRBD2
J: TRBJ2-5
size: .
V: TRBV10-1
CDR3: CASTEIVIAGDEGETQYF
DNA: TGCGCCAGCACCGAGATAGTGATAGCGGGAGATGAGGGGGAGACCCAGTACTTC

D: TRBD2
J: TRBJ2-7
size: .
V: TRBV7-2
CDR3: CASSLKGLAGGKLYEQYF
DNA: TGTGCCAGCAGCTTAAAGGGACTAGCGGGAGGAAAATTATACGAGCAGTACTTC

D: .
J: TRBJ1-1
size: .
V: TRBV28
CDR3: CASSPPVRNTEAFF
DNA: TGTGCCAGCAGTCCTCCGGTAAGGAACACTGAAGCTTTCTTT

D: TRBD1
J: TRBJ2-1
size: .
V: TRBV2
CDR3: CASSLTGTLIEQFF
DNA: TGTGCCAGCAGTCTGACAGGGACCCTAATTGAGCAGTTCTTC

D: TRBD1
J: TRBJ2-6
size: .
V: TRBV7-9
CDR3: CASSFQTGQDPTF
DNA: TGTGCCAGCAGCTTCCAAACCGGACAGGACCCGACTTTC

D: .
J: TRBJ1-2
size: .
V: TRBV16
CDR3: CASSLTPQIYGYTF
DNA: TGTGCCAGCAGCCTGACACCACAGATCTATGGCTACACCTTC

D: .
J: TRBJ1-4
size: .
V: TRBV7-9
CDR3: CASSLVGGEKLFF
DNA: TGTGCCAGCAGCTTGGTCGGGGGGGAAAAACTGTTTTTT